The 4 T cell receptor beta chains given below trace back to one sample, sequenced in a study of CD8 T cells in ankylosing spondylitis (TCRdb year 2017). To prepare the library, 5' RACE was applied. The sample was run on an Illumina HiSeq 2500. TCRdb itself trimmed the public reads at Q25 with fastp, ran MiXCR and retained productive beta chains. Under each unique CDR3 protein, matching rows form one entry showing the most common genes and DNA. The sample table contains some 130,000 distinct CDR3 sequences; only one count was recorded for 9.3% of them. Approximately 3.3% of the sample is taken by the ten largest. Material for sequencing was blood, either unsorted or a sorted T cell fraction (not recorded which). These receptors all stem from a male donor with ankylosing spondylitis or in good health (not recorded which).

Ten or more counts support this clonotype. J is TRBJ2-7 and V is TRBV5-1, with TRBD1 as a possible D gene (6 bases). This CDR3 region has 12 residues. Germline CDR1 SGHRS, CDR2 YFSETQ. Deletions cut 4 bases from V and 10 bases from J, with 15 bases between. Here the CDR3 DNA reads TGCGCCAGCAGCGAGACAGGCCTAGTCCAGTACTTC. It encodes CASSETGLVQYF.

This clonotype turned up a few times. The chain joins TRBV20-1 to TRBJ2-1; 9 bases match TRBD2. CDR1 DFQATT and CDR2 SNEGSKA come from the germline V gene (reference sequence). V lost 1 base to trimming and J lost 6 bases; unmatched junction nucleotides: 4. The CDR3 runs to 14 residues. The CDR3 DNA reads TGCAGTGCTAGAGGTAGCGGGGGTTTCAATGAGCAGTTCTTC. Amino acids: CSARGSGGFNEQFF.

This clonotype appeared many times. Here the CDR3 DNA reads TGTGCCATCAGTACAGGGAGCTCCTACGAGCAGTACTTC. This translates into CAISTGSSYEQYF. V and J are TRBV10-3 and TRBJ2-7, with a tentative D call TRBD1 (6 bases). There are 13 residues in the CDR3. Germline V gene data show CDR1 as ENHRY and CDR2 as SYGVKD. V lost 5 bases and J 0 bases, leaving 8 bases between the germline ends.

The chain recombines TRBV30 with TRBJ1-4, with D maybe TRBD1 (5 bases). Looked up from germline, CDR1 is GTSNPN and CDR2 is SVGIG (reference sequence). Trimming pared 1 base from V and 7 bases from J, leaving 19 bases between. This CDR3 is built from 16 residues. CDR3 loop: CAWSAGLGQGTEKLFF. The CDR3 bases are TGTGCCTGGAGTGCTGGGTTGGGGCAGGGAACTGAAAAACTGTTTTTT.